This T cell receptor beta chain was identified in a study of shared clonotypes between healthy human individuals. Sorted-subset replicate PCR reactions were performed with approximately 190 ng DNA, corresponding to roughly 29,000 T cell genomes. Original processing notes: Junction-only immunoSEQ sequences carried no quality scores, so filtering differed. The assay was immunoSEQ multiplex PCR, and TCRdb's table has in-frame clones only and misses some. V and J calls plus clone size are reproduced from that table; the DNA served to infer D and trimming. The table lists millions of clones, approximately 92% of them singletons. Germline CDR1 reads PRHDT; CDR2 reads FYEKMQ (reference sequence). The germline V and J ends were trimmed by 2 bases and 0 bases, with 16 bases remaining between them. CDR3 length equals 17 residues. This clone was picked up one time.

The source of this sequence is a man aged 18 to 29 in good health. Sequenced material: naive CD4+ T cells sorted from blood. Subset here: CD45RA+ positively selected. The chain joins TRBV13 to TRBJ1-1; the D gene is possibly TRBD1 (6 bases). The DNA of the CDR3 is TGTGCCAGCAGCTTACTATTGGACAGCGCCATGAACACTGAAGCTTTCTTT. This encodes CASSLLLDSAMNTEAFF.